This entry is about one TCR beta chain. Its target is not known. This sample is drawn from a study of OX40 agonist ivuxolimab in advanced cancers. Study-wide background: Ivuxolimab, which patients received intravenously every 2 weeks, was dosed at 0.01 to 10 mg/kg.

Notes on the study in general: The authors did not determine the antigen specificity of the expanded peripheral T cells.

Clones were sequenced by immunoSEQ multiplex PCR, and TCRdb holds only the in-frame ones, with some missing. Of approximately 24,000 clones in the sample, about 76% were seen once. Sequencing was performed on CD4+ or CD8+ T cells sorted from blood, taken in a trial of the OX40 agonist ivuxolimab. The source of this sequence is an adult with an advanced solid tumor such as melanoma, head and neck, liver or kidney cancer.

CDR3 amino acids: CASGFQQGARGYTF. The DNA of the CDR3 is TGTGCCAGCGGCTTCCAGCAGGGGGCCCGCGGCTACACCTTC. The gene calls are TRBV6-5 and TRBJ1-2, with 8 bases lining up with TRBD1. Germline trimming cut 8 bases from V and 8 bases from J; bases unmatched to any gene: 13. This CDR3 has 14 amino acids. Germline lookup yields CDR1 MNHEY and CDR2 SVGAGI.